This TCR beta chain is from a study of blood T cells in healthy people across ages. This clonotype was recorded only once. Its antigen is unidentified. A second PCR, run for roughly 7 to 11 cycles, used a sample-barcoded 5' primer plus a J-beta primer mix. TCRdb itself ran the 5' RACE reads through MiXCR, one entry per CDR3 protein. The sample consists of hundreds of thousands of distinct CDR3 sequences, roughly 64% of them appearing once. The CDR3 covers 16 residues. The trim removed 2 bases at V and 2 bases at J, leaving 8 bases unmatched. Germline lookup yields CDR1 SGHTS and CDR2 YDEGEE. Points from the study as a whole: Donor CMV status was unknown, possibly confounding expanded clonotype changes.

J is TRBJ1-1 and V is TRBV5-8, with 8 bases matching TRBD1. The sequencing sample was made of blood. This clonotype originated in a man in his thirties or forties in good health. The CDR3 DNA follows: TGTGCCAGCAGCTTATACAGGGGGGTCATTAACACTGAAGCTTTCTTT. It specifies CASSLYRGVINTEAFF.